One and the same sample provided the 30 T cell receptor beta chains below, sequenced in a study of CD8 T cells in ankylosing spondylitis. TCRdb reanalysed the 5' RACE reads using MiXCR and keeps one entry per CDR3 protein. Here the sample spans about 27,000 distinct CDR3 sequences, 7.9% being singletons. The sample consisted of blood. These receptor sequences come from a male donor with ankylosing spondylitis or in good health (not recorded which).

This clonotype has only a few counts. The rearrangement links TRBV2 to TRBJ2-2, with D maybe TRBD1 (7 bases). V was trimmed by 9 bases and J by 5 bases, leaving 10 bases between them. The length of the CDR3 is 12 residues. The germline gives CDR1 SNHLY, CDR2 FYNNEI. The CDR3 loop reads CARQGRTGELFF. CDR3 DNA sequence: TGTGCCAGACAGGGGAGGACCGGGGAGCTGTTTTTT. The entire variable domain, with the rest obtained from reference TRBV2 and TRBJ2-2, is as follows: EPEVTQTPSHQVTQMGQEVILRCVPISNHLYFYWYRQILGQKVEFLVSFYNNEISEKSEIFDDQFSVERPDGSNFTLKIRSTKLEDSAMYFCARQGRTGELFFGEGSRLTVL.

V is TRBV7-3 and J is TRBJ2-1; 10 bases fit TRBD2. CDR1 and CDR2 from the germline V gene are SGHTA and FQGTGA. Trimming cost V 6 bases and J 6 bases; bases outside gene matches: 8. CDR3 length: 15 amino acids. The CDR3 DNA sequence: TGTGCCAGCAGTAGTGTAGCGGGAGGAGTCAATGAGCAGTTCTTC. This gives the protein CASSSVAGGVNEQFF.

The table lists this clonotype with many counts. The genes are TRBV5-1 and TRBJ1-1; 7 bases agree with TRBD1. The CDR3 sequence is 14 residues long. Losses at the gene ends were 6 bases for V and 7 bases for J; bases not matched to a gene: 12. Germline V gene sequence: CDR1 SGHRS, CDR2 YFSETQ. CDR3 protein: CASKDARGLGEAFF. The CDR3 nucleotides are TGCGCCAGCAAGGATGCCAGGGGGTTGGGTGAAGCTTTCTTT.

This clonotype was seen a handful of times. The chain carries TRBV3-1 and TRBJ2-7; D remains unclear. This CDR3 is built from 14 residues. CDR1 and CDR2 from the germline V gene are LGHDT and YNNKEL (reference sequence). The germline V and J ends were trimmed by 0 bases and 2 bases, with 8 bases remaining between them. CDR3: CASSQDAKPYEQYF. CDR3 DNA: TGTGCCAGCAGCCAAGATGCCAAGCCCTACGAGCAGTACTTC.

This clonotype was recorded once. The chain employs TRBV12-3 or TRBV12-4 and TRBJ2-2; D gene uncertain. Trimming left V 4 bases short and J 7 bases short, with 7 bases between. This CDR3 is built from 12 residues. In nucleotides, the CDR3 is TGTGCCAGCAGTTCCCCCGGCGGGGAGCTGTTTTTT. Its protein product is CASSSPGGELFF.

This clonotype was seen at least ten times. The gene calls are TRBV5-1 and TRBJ2-2, with 13 bases that match TRBD2. The germline gives CDR1 SGHRS, CDR2 YFSETQ. Trimming removed 4 bases from V and 4 bases from J; junction bases left unmatched: 4. The CDR3 length is 16 residues. In DNA form, the CDR3 reads TGCGCCAGCAGCCGTACTAGCGGGAGGGCCACCGGGGAGCTGTTTTTT. It is translated as CASSRTSGRATGELFF.

This clonotype was picked up one time. The chain couples TRBV7-2 to TRBJ2-2; no definite D call. Germline CDR1 SGHTA, CDR2 FQGNSA. Trimming took off 0 bases at V and 6 bases at J, with 5 bases between the two ends. The length of the CDR3 is 13 residues. The CDR3 spells CASSLAFAGELFF. CDR3 DNA: TGTGCCAGCAGCTTAGCTTTCGCCGGGGAGCTGTTTTTT. Full variable domain (missing parts from reference TRBV7-2 and TRBJ2-2): GAGVSQSPSNKVTEKGKDVELRCDPISGHTALYWYRQSLGQGLEFLIYFQGNSAPDKSGLPSDRFSAERTGGSVSTLTIQRTQQEDSAVYLCASSLAFAGELFFGEGSRLTVL.

This clonotype showed up just a few times. This chain joins TRBV5-1 and TRBJ2-1, with D uncertain. Germline V lookup: CDR1 SGHRS, CDR2 YFSETQ. This CDR3 contains 12 residues. The V and J ends lost 1 base and 8 bases respectively, with 7 bases between them. CDR3 region: CASSLSRYEQFF. The CDR3, as DNA: TGCGCCAGCAGCTTGTCTCGGTATGAGCAGTTCTTC.

This clonotype was detected ten times or more. The V call is TRBV7-8, the J call TRBJ2-3; 9 positions agree with TRBD2. With 5 bases clipped from V and 7 bases from J, the junction kept 10 bases outside the gene matches. CDR1 and CDR2 (germline): SGHVS, FQNEAQ. The CDR3 loop spans 15 amino acids. DNA of the CDR3: TGTGCCAGCAGCACAGCGGGGGGCCTTAGACATACGCAGTATTTT. Translating gives CASSTAGGLRHTQYF.

This clonotype was found a few times. The rearrangement joins TRBV6-5 to TRBJ1-1; D is undetermined. V lost 0 bases and J lost 14, with 7 bases in between. The length of the CDR3 is 10 residues. Per germline, CDR1 MNHEY and CDR2 SVGAGI. The CDR3 reads CASSYSNAFF. The CDR3 DNA reads as TGTGCCAGCAGTTACTCGAACGCATTCTTT.

This clonotype was picked up a small number of times. V gene TRBV29-1 combines with J gene TRBJ2-3; TRBD2 matches at 10 bases. The germline CDR1 and CDR2 sequences are SQVTM and ANQGSEA. Trimming removed 2 bases from V and 1 base from J; junction bases left unmatched: 3. This CDR3 comprises 15 residues. CDR3 coding DNA: TGCAGCGTTGAACCTAGCGGGAGCGGCACAGATACGCAGTATTTT. It yields the protein CSVEPSGSGTDTQYF.

This clonotype was detected only a few times. The V gene is TRBV12-3 or TRBV12-4, the J gene TRBJ2-4; TRBD1 matches at 9 bases. V shed 5 bases, J shed 2 bases, and the junction held 10 bases outside the gene matches. CDR3 size: 17 residues. This CDR3 is CASSNLGQGLSKNIQYF. In DNA form, the CDR3 reads TGTGCCAGCAGTAACTTGGGACAGGGTTTATCCAAAAACATTCAGTACTTC.

CDR3 in amino acids: CATSSRDRGTDTQYF. The DNA for the CDR3 is TGTGCCACCAGCAGCCGGGACAGGGGTACAGATACGCAGTATTTT. The V call is TRBV15, the J call TRBJ2-3; 10 nucleotides agree with TRBD1. The germline V gene encodes CDR1 LNHNV and CDR2 YYDKDF (reference sequence). Trimming removed 3 bases from V and 3 bases from J; junction bases left unmatched: 3. The CDR3 totals 15 residues.

The CDR3 region is CASSQDRFSGNTIYF. As DNA, the CDR3 is TGCGCCAGCAGCCAAGATCGTTTCTCTGGAAACACCATATATTTT. The rearrangement joins TRBV4-3 to TRBJ1-3; no clear D gene. The ends were cut back, 0 bases at V and 0 bases at J, with 6 bases in the middle. The CDR3 is 15 amino acids. The germline V gene encodes CDR1 LGHNA and CDR2 YSLEER.

This clonotype was detected ten times or more. The V call is TRBV27, the J call TRBJ2-1; 10 bases match TRBD2. CDR3 size: 15 residues. Germline-derived CDR1 and CDR2 are MNHEY and SMNVEV (reference sequence). Trimming at V came to 6 bases and at J to 5 bases, leaving 7 bases not matched to a gene. CDR3 nucleotides: TGTGCCAGCAGCATAACTAGCGGGGCTAACAATGAGCAGTTCTTC. Its translation is CASSITSGANNEQFF.

Only a few counts were recorded for this clonotype. This chain joins TRBV9 and TRBJ1-1; TRBD1 aligns across 7 bases. Trimming removed 3 bases from V and 7 bases from J; junction bases left unmatched: 9. The CDR3 has 14 amino acids. The V gene's germline CDR1 is SGDLS and CDR2 YYNGEE. In DNA, the CDR3 is TGTGCCAGCAGCGACCCGACAGGGATAAATGAAGCTTTCTTT. Protein: CASSDPTGINEAFF.

The chain links TRBV11-2 to TRBJ2-3; 8 bases are shared with TRBD1. Germline CDR1 is SGHAT and CDR2 is FQNNGV. J gave up 3 bases and V 1 base, and 3 bases lay outside the gene matches. The CDR3 spans 15 residues. Written as DNA, the CDR3 is TGTGCCAGCAGCTTAGGGACAGGGAATACAGATACGCAGTATTTT. Translation gives CASSLGTGNTDTQYF. Full variable domain (outside the CDR3, taken from reference TRBV11-2 and TRBJ2-3): EAGVAQSPRYKIIEKRQSVAFWCNPISGHATLYWYQQILGQGPKLLIQFQNNGVVDDSQLPKDRFSAERLKGVDSTLKIQPAKLEDSAVYLCASSLGTGNTDTQYFGPGTRLTVL.

This clonotype was recorded many times. The V and J genes are TRBV5-1 and TRBJ2-3, with a tentative D call TRBD2 (6 bases). V was clipped by 2 bases and J by 0 bases, with 10 bases between them. This CDR3 region has 15 residues. Germline V gene data show CDR1 as SGHRS and CDR2 as YFSETQ. The CDR3 DNA reads as TGCGCCAGCAGCTTAGGAGGGTCTAGCACAGATACGCAGTATTTT. The encoded protein is CASSLGGSSTDTQYF.

This clonotype was seen repeatedly, ten times or more. The J gene is TRBJ2-5, the V gene TRBV5-1, with 7 bases identical to TRBD1. In germline, CDR1 is SGHRS, CDR2 YFSETQ. Trimming cost V 5 bases and J 2 bases; bases outside gene matches: 6. The CDR3 is 14 residues long. CDR3 loop: CASSNRGQQETQYF. CDR3 nucleotide sequence: TGCGCCAGCAGTAACCGGGGACAGCAAGAGACCCAGTACTTC.

V and J are TRBV5-1 and TRBJ2-1; 8 nucleotides agree with TRBD2. This CDR3 has 16 residues. Per germline, CDR1 SGHRS and CDR2 YFSETQ. J gave up 0 bases and V 2 bases, and 4 bases lay outside the gene matches. The CDR3 is CASSLLAESSYNEQFF. The CDR3 DNA reads TGCGCCAGCAGCTTACTAGCGGAAAGCTCCTACAATGAGCAGTTCTTC.

This clonotype was picked up many times. The chain recombines TRBV29-1 with TRBJ2-3; D not certain. Germline CDR1 and CDR2: SQVTM and ANQGSEA. The CDR3 is 13 amino acids. Trimming shortened V by 3 bases and J by 1 base, and 8 bases separated the two germline ends. CDR3 DNA sequence: TGCAGCGTTGAGAGTGGGGGCACAGATACGCAGTATTTT. It translates to CSVESGGTDTQYF.

The chain carries TRBV12-3 or TRBV12-4 and TRBJ2-3; 7 nucleotides match TRBD2. This CDR3 has 15 residues. Germline trimming cut 5 bases from V and 2 bases from J; bases unmatched to any gene: 7. In DNA form, the CDR3 reads TGTGCCAGCAGTCGAGGGACTACCCTCACAGATACGCAGTATTTT. Protein: CASSRGTTLTDTQYF.

This chain links TRBV7-9 with TRBJ2-1, with unresolved D. Looked up from germline, CDR1 is SEHNR and CDR2 is FQNEAQ (reference sequence). Trimming removed 6 bases from V and 11 bases from J, with 14 bases in between. The CDR3 consists of 12 residues. The CDR3 coding sequence is TGTGCCAGCAGTCGTAGGGCCATCCAGCAGTTCTTC. This sequence encodes CASSRRAIQQFF.

Only a few counts were recorded for this clonotype. This sequence joins TRBV27 and TRBJ1-1; 8 bases line up with TRBD1. J was trimmed by 1 base and V by 5 bases; bases with no gene match: 9. In germline, CDR1 is MNHEY, CDR2 SMNVEV (reference sequence). The CDR3 spans 16 residues. CDR3 nucleotide sequence: TGTGCCAGCAGTAGGGGAAGGGACAGGAAGAACACTGAAGCTTTCTTT. Amino acid sequence: CASSRGRDRKNTEAFF.

This rearrangement joins TRBV6-1 to TRBJ2-1, with 11 nucleotides matching TRBD1. The CDR3 consists of 15 residues. Germline CDR1 MNHNS, CDR2 SASEGT. The trim removed 3 bases at V and 3 bases at J, leaving 1 base unmatched. The CDR3 nucleotides read TGTGCCAGCAGTGAGGGGACAGGGGGCTACAATGAGCAGTTCTTC. It codes for CASSEGTGGYNEQFF.

This clonotype was picked up many times. The chain joins TRBV15 to TRBJ2-5; 7 nucleotides line up with TRBD1. This CDR3 has 15 amino acids. CDR1 is LNHNV, CDR2 YYDKDF, per germline (reference sequence). Unmatched junction bases numbered 7, after V lost 6 bases and J lost 0 bases. The CDR3 loop reads CATSPGTADQETQYF. The CDR3 DNA reads TGTGCCACCAGTCCCGGGACAGCGGACCAAGAGACCCAGTACTTC.

This clonotype turned up a few times. CDR3 sequence: CSVGTGTNTEAFF. Here the CDR3 DNA reads TGCAGCGTTGGGACAGGAACGAACACTGAAGCTTTCTTT. J is TRBJ1-1 and V is TRBV29-1; the match to TRBD1 covers 7 bases. CDR1 SQVTM and CDR2 ANQGSEA come from the germline V gene. This CDR3 has 13 residues. The V segment lost 4 bases and the J segment 1 base; nucleotides outside the gene matches: 3.

This clonotype was counted between two and nine times. The rearrangement links TRBV9 to TRBJ2-2, with D tentatively TRBD2 (5 bases). CDR1 SGDLS and CDR2 YYNGEE come from the germline V gene. Between the trimmed V and J ends, which lost 2 bases and 6 bases, there was a span of 11 bases. The CDR3 runs 14 residues. The CDR3 loop is CASSVLGSAGELFF. DNA of the CDR3: TGTGCCAGCAGCGTTCTGGGGAGCGCCGGGGAGCTGTTTTTT.

This clonotype has a handful of counts. The genes are TRBV20-1 and TRBJ2-1, with 9 bases aligning to TRBD2. The CDR3 runs to 12 residues. The V segment lost 5 bases and the J segment 5 bases; nucleotides outside the gene matches: 1. Germline V gene lookup returns CDR1 DFQATT and CDR2 SNEGSKA (reference sequence). DNA of the CDR3: TGCAGTGCTTCTAGCGGGGACAATGAGCAGTTCTTC. Translating it yields CSASSGDNEQFF.

CDR3 region: CASRWDTGFGGELFF. In nucleotides, the CDR3 is TGTGCCAGCAGGTGGGATACAGGGTTCGGCGGGGAGCTGTTTTTT. V is TRBV6-5 and J is TRBJ2-2; D perhaps matches TRBD1 (6 bases). Germline CDR1 is MNHEY and CDR2 is SVGAGI. The V end was cut by 6 bases, the J end by 7 bases, with 18 bases between. The CDR3 has 15 residues.